Presented here are 32 T cell receptor beta chains from one specimen sequenced in a study of T cell repertoires in cytomegalovirus infection. The antigens for these receptors are not known. TCRdb used MiXCR to reprocess the reads, holding one entry per CDR3 protein. Among approximately 1,000,000 distinct CDR3 sequences listed, approximately 31% were seen once. Sequenced material: cultured CD8+ T cells from PBMCs, taken from culture after CMV antigen stimulation. All receptors come from a human donor in good health (CMV status not recorded). Some clones in this sample may be carry-over from other donors' samples.

This clonotype was detected many times. The chain joins TRBV7-3 to TRBJ2-2, with TRBD2 as a possible D gene (6 bases). Germline values: CDR1 SGHTA, CDR2 FQGTGA. V dropped 1 base and J dropped 7 bases, with 19 bases sitting between them. This CDR3 contains 17 residues. CDR3: CASSLKPGPGRGGELFF. The CDR3, as DNA: TGTGCCAGCAGCTTAAAGCCGGGCCCCGGGAGAGGCGGGGAGCTGTTTTTT.

Concerning this clonotype: No conserved phenylalanine or tryptophan is present at the end of the CDR3, so a read error is the likely explanation. The V call is TRBV7-2, the J call TRBJ2-1; 16 bases line up with TRBD2. Germline V lookup: CDR1 SGHTA, CDR2 FQGNSA. V trimming: 1 base; J trimming: 4 bases; junction bases outside the gene matches: 4. CDR3 length: 18 residues. The CDR3 DNA reads as TGTGCCAGCAGCTTAGAGGGACTAGCGGGGGGGCCATACAATGAGCAGTTCTTA. Residues: CASSLEGLAGGPYNEQFL.

This clonotype was seen a handful of times. The chain uses TRBV11-3 and TRBJ2-1; TRBD1 agrees at 7 bases. CDR3 length: 14 amino acids. V lost 5 bases, J lost 6 bases, and 7 bases stayed unmatched. Germline loops: CDR1 SGHNT, CDR2 YENEEA. The CDR3 DNA reads as TGTGCCAGCAGCAACCGGGACAGTGGCAATGAGCAGTTCTTC. It is translated as CASSNRDSGNEQFF.

This clonotype was observed a handful of times. The chain couples TRBV28 to TRBJ1-5; D perhaps matches TRBD1 (6 bases). V was trimmed by 7 bases and J by 0 bases, leaving 10 bases between them. The CDR3 is 14 amino acids. The germline gives CDR1 MDHEN, CDR2 SYDVKM. The CDR3 reads CASTGVYSNQPQHF. As DNA, the CDR3 is TGTGCCAGCACAGGGGTTTATAGCAATCAGCCCCAGCATTTT.

V gene TRBV7-9 combines with J gene TRBJ2-5, with 12 nucleotides matching TRBD1. Per the germline V gene, CDR1 is SEHNR and CDR2 is FQNEAQ (reference sequence). The CDR3 has 16 amino acids. V lost 2 bases and J lost 5; bases outside the gene matches: 6. The CDR3 DNA is TGTGCCAGCAGCTTACCCGGGACAGGGGGCAGGGAGACCCAGTACTTC. It yields the protein CASSLPGTGGRETQYF.

A remark on this clonotype: This may be a read error: a much more frequent sequence differs by one nucleotide. This rearrangement joins TRBV7-8 to TRBJ1-6; TRBD1 agrees at 8 bases. Germline CDR1 SGHVS, CDR2 FQNEAQ. CDR3 size: 15 residues. CDR3 residues: CPSRIQGDANSPLHF. The CDR3 nucleotides read TGTCCCAGCAGAATACAGGGGGATGCTAATTCACCCCTCCACTTT.

The chain is built from TRBV4-1 and TRBJ2-2; D ambiguous. V was cut by 4 bases and J by 6 bases, with 9 bases left in between. Germline values: CDR1 MGHRA, CDR2 YSYEKL. The CDR3 runs 13 residues. As DNA, the CDR3 is TGCGCCAGCAGCCCCGCGGCCCCCGGGGAGCTGTTTTTT. Its translation: CASSPAAPGELFF.

This clonotype was observed a handful of times. The gene calls are TRBV6-7 and TRBJ2-5; TRBD1 aligns across 7 bases. TRBV6-7 is reported as an ORF; its role is uncertain. The V and J ends lost 4 bases and 0 bases, in that order; junction bases with no gene match: 8. This CDR3 contains 16 residues. The CDR3 nucleotides read TGTGCCAGCAGTTGCGATTCCGGGACAGACCAAGAGACCCAGTACTTC. Its translation is CASSCDSGTDQETQYF.

The rearrangement links TRBV9 to TRBJ1-2, with D maybe TRBD1 (6 bases). In germline, CDR1 is SGDLS, CDR2 YYNGEE. V lost 0 bases, J lost 7 bases, and 16 bases lay in between. CDR3 length equals 15 residues. The chain's CDR3 is CASSVEIQGNGGYTF. CDR3 nucleotide sequence: TGTGCCAGCAGCGTAGAGATTCAGGGGAATGGTGGCTACACCTTC.

This clonotype was seen repeatedly, ten times or more. V is TRBV7-9 and J is TRBJ2-7; the match to TRBD1 covers 7 bases. This CDR3 is 15 amino acids long. Unmatched junction bases numbered 7, after V lost 5 bases and J lost 0 bases. Germline values: CDR1 SEHNR, CDR2 FQNEAQ (reference sequence). The CDR3 DNA reads TGTGCCAGCAGCACGGGACAGTCAAGCTCCTACGAGCAGTACTTC. Protein product: CASSTGQSSSYEQYF.

The chain joins TRBV7-9 to TRBJ1-6; D perhaps matches TRBD1 (5 bases). V was pared by 6 bases and J by 4 bases, with 13 bases between. The CDR3 covers 15 residues. Germline CDR1 SEHNR, CDR2 FQNEAQ (reference sequence). For the CDR3, the DNA is TGTGCCAGCAGACCACGGCAGGGTTATAATTCACCCCTCCACTTT. This encodes CASRPRQGYNSPLHF. Combining the CDR3 with reference TRBV7-9 and TRBJ1-6 gives the whole variable domain DTGVSQNPRHKITKRGQNVTFRCDPISEHNRLYWYRQTLGQGPEFLTYFQNEAQLEKSRLLSDRFSAERPKGSFSTLEIQRTEQGDSAMYLCASRPRQGYNSPLHFGNGTRLTVT.

The chain employs TRBV7-6 and TRBJ2-5, with TRBD1 identical over 7 bases. The J segment lost 0 bases and the V segment lost 4 bases, leaving 8 bases of the junction unmatched. CDR1 is SGHVS, CDR2 FNYEAQ, per germline. The CDR3 loop spans 16 amino acids. CDR3 protein: CASSYPGQSYQETQYF. CDR3 nucleotide sequence: TGTGCCAGCAGCTACCCGGGACAGTCGTACCAAGAGACCCAGTACTTC.

This clonotype was observed at least ten times. V and J are TRBV24-1 and TRBJ1-2, with 10 positions matching TRBD1. After removal of 3 bases from V and 4 bases from J, the junction contained 4 bases not matched to a gene. Germline V lookup: CDR1 KGHDR, CDR2 SFDVKD. CDR3 size: 15 residues. The DNA of the CDR3 is TGTGCCACCAGTGATCCGGGACAGGGGAGCTATGGCTACACCTTC. Protein sequence: CATSDPGQGSYGYTF.

The V gene is TRBV5-1, the J gene TRBJ1-4, with 8 positions matching TRBD1. Trimming removed 0 bases from V and 8 bases from J; junction bases left unmatched: 6. This CDR3 has 15 residues. Germline V CDR1 and CDR2: SGHRS, YFSETQ. The CDR3 sequence: CASSLGDRLDEKLFF. Written as DNA, the CDR3 is TGCGCCAGCAGCTTGGGGGACAGGCTCGACGAAAAACTGTTTTTT.

This rearrangement joins TRBV5-1 to TRBJ2-7, with no clear D. V gave up 5 bases and J gave up 0 bases, with 9 bases separating them. Germline V gene sequence: CDR1 SGHRS, CDR2 YFSETQ. The length of the CDR3 is 13 residues. This CDR3 is CASRTASSYEQYF. CDR3 sequence (DNA): TGCGCCAGCAGAACGGCGTCCTCCTACGAGCAGTACTTC.

This clonotype came up a few times. The V gene is TRBV29-1, the J gene TRBJ1-2; D uncertain. The germline V gene encodes CDR1 SQVTM and CDR2 ANQGSEA. CDR3 length: 14 residues. The V and J ends lost 0 bases and 4 bases respectively, with 12 bases between them. The CDR3 region has the DNA TGCAGCGTTGAAGATCTAGGAGGCCCCTATGGCTACACCTTC. Protein sequence: CSVEDLGGPYGYTF.

This clonotype was seen ten or more times. The chain joins TRBV6-1 to TRBJ2-6; 8 bases are a match to TRBD1. The CDR3 has 16 residues. Germline CDR1 reads MNHNS; CDR2 reads SASEGT. V dropped 6 bases and J dropped 0; count of bases not matched to a gene: 4. The CDR3 loop reads CASSGDRNSGANVLTF. The CDR3 coding sequence is TGTGCCAGCAGCGGGGACAGGAACTCTGGGGCCAACGTCCTGACTTTC.

This clonotype was seen a few times. This rearrangement joins TRBV12-5 to TRBJ2-5, with TRBD1 matching 9 bases. Germline V gives CDR1 LGHNT, CDR2 FRNRAP. Trimming cost V 0 bases and J 1 base; bases outside gene matches: 0. CDR3 length equals 15 residues. In nucleotides, the CDR3 is TGTGCTAGTGGTTTGGTACAGGGGGCCCAAGAGACCCAGTACTTC. Protein: CASGLVQGAQETQYF.

The genes are TRBV27 and TRBJ1-1; no definite D call. The length of the CDR3 is 14 residues. The germline V gene has CDR1 MNHEY and CDR2 SMNVEV (reference sequence). The V and J ends lost 5 bases and 5 bases respectively, with 15 bases between them. CDR3 nucleotide sequence: TGTGCCAGCAGTCCGAATCCCCTCGGGACTGAAGCTTTCTTT. This encodes CASSPNPLGTEAFF.

This clonotype was observed many times. This chain links TRBV6-1 with TRBJ2-7; maybe TRBD1 (6 bases). Germline lookup yields CDR1 MNHNS and CDR2 SASEGT. Between the trimmed V and J ends, which lost 1 base and 6 bases, there was a span of 13 bases. This CDR3 has 14 residues. CDR3 in amino acids: CASSEGQGTVEQYV. The CDR3 coding sequence is TGTGCCAGCAGTGAAGGGCAGGGGACCGTCGAGCAGTACGTC.

The chain employs TRBV27 and TRBJ1-1; the match to TRBD1 covers 7 bases. CDR1 and CDR2 (germline): MNHEY, SMNVEV (reference sequence). This CDR3 is 18 amino acids long. V was pared by 0 bases and J by 0 bases, with 10 bases of the junction left unmatched. CDR3 nucleotides: TGTGCCAGCAGTTTATCCGTAGGGACAGAAGTGATGAACACTGAAGCTTTCTTT. It codes for CASSLSVGTEVMNTEAFF.

This clonotype was counted once. The V and J genes are TRBV7-9 and TRBJ2-7; D uncertain. CDR1 is SEHNR and CDR2 is FQNEAQ in the germline V gene (reference sequence). This CDR3 comprises 13 residues. The CDR3 region is CANSATQMGEQYV. The CDR3 nucleotides read TGTGCCAACAGCGCGACACAAATGGGGGAGCAGTACGTC.

This clonotype was seen only a few times. This sequence joins TRBV5-6 and TRBJ2-7, with 10 bases identical to TRBD2. Germline V gene sequence: CDR1 SGHDT, CDR2 YYEEEE. V was clipped by 7 bases and J by 0 bases; unmatched bases: 13. CDR3 length: 17 residues. CDR3 DNA: TGTGCCAGCTTACCCTACGTAGCGGGGGGCCTCTCCTACGAGCAGTACTTC. Its protein product is CASLPYVAGGLSYEQYF.

This clonotype was recorded only once. This chain connects TRBV12-3 or TRBV12-4 to TRBJ2-1, with 14 positions matching TRBD2. CDR3 length: 16 residues. Trimming at V came to 7 bases and at J to 8 bases, leaving 10 bases not matched to a gene. CDR3 residues: CASKTSGGAGQYEQFF. For the CDR3, the DNA is TGTGCCAGCAAGACTAGCGGGGGGGCCGGTCAATATGAGCAGTTCTTC.

The J gene is TRBJ2-1, the V gene TRBV7-8; TRBD1 aligns across 10 bases. The V gene end was trimmed by 5 bases and the J gene end by 8 bases; junction bases not matched to a gene: 9. There are 15 residues in the CDR3. Germline V gene data show CDR1 as SGHVS and CDR2 as FQNEAQ. In DNA form, the CDR3 reads TGTGCCAGCAGCCAACTGACAGGGGGCGGAGATGAGCAGTTCTTC. Protein sequence: CASSQLTGGGDEQFF.

Remarks on this clonotype: Given a much more abundant clone one base away, this may be a read error. This sequence joins TRBV6-1 and TRBJ2-2; 8 bases are a match to TRBD1. Per the germline V gene, CDR1 is MNHNS and CDR2 is SASEGT. The CDR3 totals 12 residues. The V gene end was trimmed by 10 bases and the J gene end by 6 bases; junction bases not matched to a gene: 4. The CDR3 region has the DNA TGTGCCAACAGGACAGGGTCCGGGGAGCTGTTTTTT. Amino acid sequence: CANRTGSGELFF.

This clonotype has more than one count but fewer than ten. The V call is TRBV6-5, the J call TRBJ2-5; D is uncertain. CDR1 MNHEY and CDR2 SVGAGI come from the germline V gene. This CDR3 is built from 14 residues. V was cut by 0 bases and J by 5 bases, with 10 bases left in between. DNA for the CDR3: TGTGCCAGCAGTTACTCGGCAGGCGACGAGACCCAGTACTTC. Translated, it gives CASSYSAGDETQYF.

V and J are TRBV4-3 and TRBJ2-1; D is ambiguous. The CDR3 sequence is 15 residues long. The V end lost 3 bases, the J end lost 0 bases, and 9 bases lay between the germline ends. The germline V gene encodes CDR1 LGHNA and CDR2 YSLEER. The CDR3 bases are TGCGCCAGCAGCCAGTGGGTAAGCTCCTACAATGAGCAGTTCTTC. This translates into CASSQWVSSYNEQFF.

This clonotype was seen only a few times. V usage is TRBV19 and J usage is TRBJ2-1; TRBD2 might be the D (6 bases). The CDR3 extends over 15 amino acids. CDR1 LNHDA and CDR2 SQIVND come from the germline V gene (reference sequence). V was cut by 1 base and J by 7 bases, with 14 bases left in between. CDR3 protein: CASSIALFGSNEQFF. CDR3 DNA: TGTGCCAGTAGTATAGCCCTGTTCGGGAGTAATGAGCAGTTCTTC. The entire variable domain, with the rest obtained from reference TRBV19 and TRBJ2-1, is as follows: DGGITQSPKYLFRKEGQNVTLSCEQNLNHDAMYWYRQDPGQGLRLIYYSQIVNDFQKGDIAEGYSVSREKKESFPLTVTSAQKNPTAFYLCASSIALFGSNEQFFGPGTRLTVL.

CDR3 residues: CASSFGGPDTQYF. The CDR3 DNA follows: TGTGCCAGCAGTTTTGGGGGGCCAGATACGCAGTATTTT. The chain couples TRBV27 to TRBJ2-3, with D possibly called TRBD1 or TRBD2 (6 bases each). V lost 3 bases and J 4 bases, leaving 8 bases between the germline ends. The CDR3 sequence is 13 residues long. Germline V gene sequence: CDR1 MNHEY, CDR2 SMNVEV (reference sequence).

The chain links TRBV7-9 to TRBJ2-3; D gene uncertain. CDR3 length: 17 residues. Germline V CDR1 and CDR2: SEHNR, FQNEAQ (reference sequence). V was trimmed by 1 base and J by 2 bases, leaving 16 bases between them. The DNA of the CDR3 is TGTGCCAGCAGCTTAGTATCCTCTGTTAGCCTCACAGATACGCAGTATTTT. Protein: CASSLVSSVSLTDTQYF. Based on the CDR3 plus reference TRBV7-9 and TRBJ2-3, the full variable domain is DTGVSQNPRHKITKRGQNVTFRCDPISEHNRLYWYRQTLGQGPEFLTYFQNEAQLEKSRLLSDRFSAERPKGSFSTLEIQRTEQGDSAMYLCASSLVSSVSLTDTQYFGPGTRLTVL.

This clonotype has just a few counts. The gene calls are TRBV27 and TRBJ2-5; TRBD2 agrees at 10 bases. Germline lookup yields CDR1 MNHEY and CDR2 SMNVEV (reference sequence). With 3 bases clipped from V and 7 bases from J, the junction kept 14 bases outside the gene matches. This CDR3 is built from 17 residues. For the CDR3, the DNA is TGTGCCAGCAGTTTGGTAGCGGGGGGCCGTGAGGGAAGGACCCAGTACTTC. It yields the protein CASSLVAGGREGRTQYF.